This T cell receptor (beta chain) originates from a study of radiation and T cells in renal cell carcinoma. Study-level results: Pretreatment tumor biopsies were lacking, so baseline clonotypes are unknown. From baseline, blood top tumor clonotypes peaked at 2 weeks post-radiation.

As concerns this clone: Its target is not known.

Trimming removed 4 bases from V and 5 bases from J; junction bases left unmatched: 11. The CDR3 runs to 15 residues. Germline lookup yields CDR1 SGHRS and CDR2 YFSETQ. Clones were sequenced by immunoSEQ multiplex PCR, and TCRdb holds only the in-frame ones, with some missing. The sample has about 130,000 clones; approximately 85% are singletons. Time point specified: blood 2 weeks post-SBRT. The sample's treatment: 15 Gy SBRT to primary tumor, nephrectomy 4 weeks later. V gene TRBV5-1 combines with J gene TRBJ2-5; the match to TRBD1 covers 7 bases. The TCR comes from a man aged 45 to 65 with renal cell carcinoma. Sequencing was performed on blood, taken from a patient whose treatment included radiotherapy and nephrectomy. For the CDR3, the DNA is TGCGCCAGCAGCGATTTTCTACAGGGGACGGAGACCCAGTACTTC. It yields the protein CASSDFLQGTETQYF.